What follows describes a single T cell receptor (beta chain). TCRdb's copy holds only in-frame clones and misses some; the assay was immunoSEQ multiplex PCR. This table has around 300,000 clones, 85% to 90% appearing once. This sample is part of a study of blood T cell repertoires in COVID-19. The CDR3 has 16 residues. V was clipped by 2 bases and J by 0 bases; unmatched bases: 4. In germline, CDR1 is SQVTM, CDR2 ANQGSEA. This TCR was sampled from a woman between 18 and 30 years old who had recovered from COVID-19. Sequencing was carried out using PBMCs or T cells enriched from blood (not recorded which). This rearrangement joins TRBV29-1 to TRBJ2-6; 7 bases map to TRBD1. CDR3 protein: CSVETGAHSGANVLTF. In DNA form, the CDR3 reads TGCAGCGTTGAAACAGGGGCCCACTCTGGGGCCAACGTCCTGACTTTC.